The 9 T cell receptor beta chains below were found in one sample sequenced in a study of blood T cell repertoires in COVID-19. Method: immunoSEQ multiplex PCR; TCRdb's copy keeps in-frame clones and lacks some. The sample has about 180,000 clones, around 80% seen once. The sample comprised peripheral blood. The receptors were gathered from a woman aged 80 or over with COVID-19, enrolled during active disease.

The chain links TRBV3-1 (or the pseudogene TRBV3-2) to TRBJ2-5, with TRBD2 matching over 12 bases. This CDR3 comprises 17 residues. The junction had 9 bases not matched to a gene; V was cut back by 2 bases and J by 5 bases. The germline CDR1 and CDR2 sequences are LGHDT and YNNKEL (reference sequence). CDR3 region: CASSQTSGGPLLETQYF. CDR3 bases: TGTGCCAGCAGCCAAACTAGCGGGGGGCCCCTTTTGGAGACCCAGTACTTC.

The rearrangement uses TRBV5-4 and TRBJ1-5; D might be TRBD1 (5 bases). CDR3 length: 13 residues. CDR1 is SGHNT and CDR2 is YYREEE in the germline V gene (reference sequence). Trimming cost V 4 bases and J 7 bases, with 12 bases left between them. The CDR3 nucleotides are TGTGCCAGCAGCACGGACCAGGGCCAGCCCCAGCATTTT. This sequence encodes CASSTDQGQPQHF.

The chain couples TRBV6-5 to TRBJ2-4; no definite D call. Deletions cut 8 bases from V and 0 bases from J, with 14 bases between. Looked up from germline, CDR1 is MNHEY and CDR2 is SVGAGI. This CDR3 comprises 15 residues. CDR3 nucleotides: TGTGCCAGCCGTAGTCCAGACTTAGCCAAAAACATTCAGTACTTC. Its translation is CASRSPDLAKNIQYF.

J is TRBJ2-3 and V is TRBV12-3 or TRBV12-4; 7 nucleotides agree with TRBD1. J gave up 6 bases and V 3 bases, and 3 bases lay outside the gene matches. The CDR3 is 13 amino acids. CDR3 DNA: TGTGCCAGCAGTTTCACAGGGGCGGATACGCAGTATTTT. Its translation is CASSFTGADTQYF.

This clone has only a few counts. V gene TRBV28 combines with J gene TRBJ2-1; a weak D match, TRBD2 (5 bases). The germline gives CDR1 MDHEN, CDR2 SYDVKM. Trimming stripped 5 bases from V and 0 bases from J, with 11 bases between. The CDR3 is made up of 15 amino acids. CDR3: CASSRDYRSYNEQFF. In DNA, the CDR3 is TGTGCCAGCAGTCGCGACTACCGCTCCTACAATGAGCAGTTCTTC.

This clone was counted once. The gene calls are TRBV7-8 and TRBJ1-5; no definite D call. V lost 5 bases, J lost 4 bases, and 12 bases lay in between. This CDR3 has 14 residues. From germline, CDR1 is SGHVS and CDR2 FQNEAQ. CDR3 nucleotides: TGTGCCAGCAGCCCGGCCGCAGCGAATCAGCCCCAGCATTTT. Encoded protein: CASSPAAANQPQHF.

The chain uses TRBV28 and TRBJ1-5; D is possibly TRBD1 (6 bases). Trimming stripped 9 bases from V and 4 bases from J, with 13 bases between. CDR3 length: 13 amino acids. The germline gives CDR1 MDHEN, CDR2 SYDVKM. The CDR3: CASKQGGNQPQHF. CDR3 nucleotide sequence: TGTGCCAGTAAACAGGGTGGGAATCAGCCCCAGCATTTT.

Note on this clone: One end of the junction varies from germline; a read error may be responsible. The chain carries TRBV7-7 and TRBJ2-3; 9 nucleotides align to TRBD2. The V gene's germline CDR1 is SSHAT and CDR2 FNYEAQ (reference sequence). This CDR3 contains 15 residues. CDR3 residues: CASSSGLAGTDTQYF. The CDR3 DNA reads as TGTGCTAGCAGCTCGGGACTAGCCGGCACAGATACGCAGTATTTT.

The rearrangement links TRBV25-1 to TRBJ1-2; 9 bases align to TRBD1. V was pared by 7 bases and J by 4 bases, with 1 base of the junction left unmatched. The CDR3 runs to 12 residues. Looked up from germline, CDR1 is MGHDK and CDR2 is SYGVNS. CDR3 sequence (DNA): TGTGCCAGCAAGGACAGGGGCTATGGCTACACCTTC. It encodes CASKDRGYGYTF.